The rows below give T cell receptor beta chains drawn from one sample of a study of blood T cell repertoires in COVID-19. Assay: immunoSEQ multiplex PCR; the TCRdb copy retains only in-frame clones and omits some. The sample gives more than 25,000 clones, around 83% of which show up once; about an eighth is in the top ten. The sequenced sample consisted of peripheral blood. These receptor sequences come from a human donor in a cohort sampled during active COVID-19. Each CDR3 is given without its conserved first and last residue. The order of the fields is V gene, clone size, CDR3 protein. Clone size is shown for a subset of rows, as once, few, many or a class of expanded clone.

>TRBV11-3|-
ASSLTSSNEQF
>TRBV6-5|-
ASSLEPGTWRGYT
>TRBV18|-
ASSPSPGRKETQY
>TRBV6-5|-
ASSNLAGETQY
>TRBV27|few
ASSIEGRGEQF
>TRBV19|-
ASSKRSGNTIY
>TRBV7-9|-
ASSFGHPSPLH
>TRBV5-1|-
ASSPTGGRYEQY
>TRBV3-1/TRBV3-2|-
ASSSGPTTYNEQF
>TRBV1|-
TSSHYSGGALDTQY
>TRBV18|-
ASSAGQGAIGELF
>TRBV19|-
ASSMVRTGGTEAF
>TRBV11-2|-
ASSFRRTGLEGYT
>TRBV27|-
ASRAGGVSGNEQF
>TRBV15|-
ATTNRGLEQF
>TRBV6-2/TRBV6-3|-
ASSYAGTRGETQY
>TRBV7-2|-
ASSIANTGFYGYT
>TRBV7-4|-
ASSRTRSSYNEQF
>TRBV6-5|few
ASSYADRGRGNTIY
>TRBV5-1|-
ASSTFSGGSSNEQF
>TRBV7-4|-
ASNPIRDRFNQPQH
>TRBV25-1|-
ASSGTGRAFA
>TRBV9|-
ASSVGGQSGNTIY
>TRBV6-2/TRBV6-3|-
ASSRRPSTTYEQY
>TRBV19|-
ASSGVGRGNQPQH
>TRBV4-1|once
ASSQEAGLNYGYT
>TRBV4-2|-
ASSQDRLTNEKLF
>TRBV6-4|-
ASSDSMRASEQF
>TRBV6-5|few
ASSYSPGAYGYT
>TRBV2|-
ASKTGTGGANVLT
>TRBV5-4|-
ASSFRRGVTDTQY
>TRBV6-6|few
ASGGGYGRRYT
>TRBV12-3/TRBV12-4|-
ASRRGEYEQY
>TRBV6-5|-
ASSWGRTSYEQY
>TRBV21-1|-
ASSKEGDRGRETGELF
>TRBV27|-
ASSLYGGGESPPETQY
>TRBV5-4|-
ASRVASGGVETDTQY
>TRBV9|-
ASSIPRGEDYTEAF
>TRBV6-5|-
ASTNEGLAKDEQY
>TRBV5-1|-
ASSLASGVSDTQY
>TRBV28|-
ASSLSFQNQPQH
>TRBV27|few
ASSSLQGYTEAF
>TRBV16|-
ASIPSGANVLT
>TRBV7-2|-
ASSQGRIEQF
>TRBV7-2|-
ASSLGQGNIQY
>TRBV7-2|-
ASSQSTGASYEQY
>TRBV19|-
ASSIGGLQPQH
>TRBV11-2|few
ASSYGTGATEAF
>TRBV19|-
ASSQPGAGPGYEQY
>TRBV18|few
ASSLDRDRTNSPLH
>TRBV24-1|many
ATSGGDRGTGELF